This T cell receptor beta chain was documented in a study of PD-1 blockade in classical Hodgkin lymphoma. After autologous stem cell transplantation all patients relapsed, and prior brentuximab vedotin exposure differed between cohorts. V was trimmed by 2 bases and J by 7 bases, leaving 14 bases between them. Germline-derived CDR1 and CDR2 are SGHTA and FQGNSA. This CDR3 is built from 15 residues. Measured with immunoSEQ multiplex PCR; TCRdb has only the in-frame clones, and not every one. The data contain approximately 17,000 clones, roughly 82% of them singletons. This sequence joins TRBV7-2 and TRBJ1-4; no definite D call. This receptor was obtained from a human donor with classical Hodgkin lymphoma. This specimen was peripheral blood mononuclear cells (PBMCs), taken before the second cycle of nivolumab. The CDR3 bases are TGTGCCAGCAGCTTACTGAGTTTACTGGGTGAAAAACTGTTTTTT. It encodes CASSLLSLLGEKLFF.